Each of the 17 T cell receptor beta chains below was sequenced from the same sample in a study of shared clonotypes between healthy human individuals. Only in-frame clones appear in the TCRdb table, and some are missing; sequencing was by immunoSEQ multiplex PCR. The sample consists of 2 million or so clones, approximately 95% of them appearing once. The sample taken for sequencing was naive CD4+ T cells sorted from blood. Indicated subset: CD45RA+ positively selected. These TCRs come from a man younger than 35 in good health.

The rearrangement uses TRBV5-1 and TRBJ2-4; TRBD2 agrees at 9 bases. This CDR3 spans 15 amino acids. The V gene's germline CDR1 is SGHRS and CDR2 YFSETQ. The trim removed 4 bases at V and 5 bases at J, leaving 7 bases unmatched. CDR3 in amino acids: CASSPLAGMENIQYF. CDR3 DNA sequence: TGCGCCAGCAGCCCGCTAGCGGGAATGGAAAACATTCAGTACTTC.

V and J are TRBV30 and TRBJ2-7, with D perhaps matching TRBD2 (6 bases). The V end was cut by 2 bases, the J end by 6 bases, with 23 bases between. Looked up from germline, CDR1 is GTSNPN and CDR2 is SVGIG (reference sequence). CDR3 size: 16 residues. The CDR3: CAWSFIGTAKGSEQYF. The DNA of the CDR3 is TGTGCCTGGAGTTTTATAGGGACTGCGAAAGGGAGCGAGCAGTACTTC.

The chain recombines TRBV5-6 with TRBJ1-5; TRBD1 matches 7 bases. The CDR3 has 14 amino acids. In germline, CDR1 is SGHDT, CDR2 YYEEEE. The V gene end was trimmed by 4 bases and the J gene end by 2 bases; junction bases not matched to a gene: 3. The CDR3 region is CASSPDRGNQPQHF. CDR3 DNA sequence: TGTGCCAGCAGCCCCGACAGGGGCAATCAGCCCCAGCATTTT.

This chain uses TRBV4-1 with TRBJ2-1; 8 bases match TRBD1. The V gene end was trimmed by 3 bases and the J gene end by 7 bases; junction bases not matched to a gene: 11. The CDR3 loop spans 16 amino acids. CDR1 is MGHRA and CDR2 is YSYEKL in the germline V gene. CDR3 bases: TGCGCCAGCAGCCAGGGGGGCAGGGGGCGGGTAAATGAGCAGTTCTTC. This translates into CASSQGGRGRVNEQFF.

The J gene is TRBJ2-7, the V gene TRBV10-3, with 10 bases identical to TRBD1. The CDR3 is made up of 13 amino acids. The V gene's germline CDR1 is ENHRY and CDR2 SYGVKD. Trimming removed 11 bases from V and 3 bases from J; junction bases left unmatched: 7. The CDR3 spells CASRDRGRYEQYF. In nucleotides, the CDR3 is TGTGCCTCCCGGGACAGGGGACGCTACGAGCAGTACTTC.

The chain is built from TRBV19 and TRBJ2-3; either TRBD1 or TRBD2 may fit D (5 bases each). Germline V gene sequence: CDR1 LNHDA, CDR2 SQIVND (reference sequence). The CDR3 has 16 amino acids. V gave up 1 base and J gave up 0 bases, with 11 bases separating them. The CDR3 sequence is CASSIAGTTSTDTQYF. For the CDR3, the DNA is TGTGCCAGTAGTATAGCCGGGACCACTAGCACAGATACGCAGTATTTT. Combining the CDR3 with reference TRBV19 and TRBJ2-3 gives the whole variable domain DGGITQSPKYLFRKEGQNVTLSCEQNLNHDAMYWYRQDPGQGLRLIYYSQIVNDFQKGDIAEGYSVSREKKESFPLTVTSAQKNPTAFYLCASSIAGTTSTDTQYFGPGTRLTVL.

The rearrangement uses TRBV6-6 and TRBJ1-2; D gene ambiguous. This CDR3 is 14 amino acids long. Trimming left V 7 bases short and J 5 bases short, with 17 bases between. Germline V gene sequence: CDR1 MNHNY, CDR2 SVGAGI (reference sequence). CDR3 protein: CASTYKEGNYGYTF. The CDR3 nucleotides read TGTGCCAGCACCTACAAGGAGGGAAATTATGGCTACACCTTC.

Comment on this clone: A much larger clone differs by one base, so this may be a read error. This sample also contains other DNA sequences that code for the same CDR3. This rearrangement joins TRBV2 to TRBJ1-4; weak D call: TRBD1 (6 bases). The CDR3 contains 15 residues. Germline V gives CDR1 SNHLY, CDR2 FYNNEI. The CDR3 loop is CASSEALGGAEKLFF. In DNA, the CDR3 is TGTGCCAGCAGCGAAGCGCTGGGGGGCGCTGAAAAACTGTTTTTT.

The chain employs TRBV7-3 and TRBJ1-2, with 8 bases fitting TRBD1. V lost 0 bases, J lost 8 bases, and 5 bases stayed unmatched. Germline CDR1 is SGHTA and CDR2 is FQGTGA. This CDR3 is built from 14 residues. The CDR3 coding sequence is TGTGCCAGCAGCTTAACAGAACAGGGGGGAGGCTACACCTTC. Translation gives CASSLTEQGGGYTF. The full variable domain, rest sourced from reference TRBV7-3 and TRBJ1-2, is GAGVSQTPSNKVTEKGKYVELRCDPISGHTALYWYRQSLGQGPEFLIYFQGTGAADDSGLPNDRFFAVRPEGSVSTLKIQRTERGDSAVYLCASSLTEQGGGYTFGSGTRLTVV.

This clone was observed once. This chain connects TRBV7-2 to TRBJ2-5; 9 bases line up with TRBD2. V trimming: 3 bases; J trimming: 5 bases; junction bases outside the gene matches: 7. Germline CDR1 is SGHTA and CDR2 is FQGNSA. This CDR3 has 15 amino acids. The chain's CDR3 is CASSFRGGAVETQYF. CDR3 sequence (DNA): TGTGCCAGCAGCTTCCGCGGGGGGGCTGTTGAGACCCAGTACTTC.

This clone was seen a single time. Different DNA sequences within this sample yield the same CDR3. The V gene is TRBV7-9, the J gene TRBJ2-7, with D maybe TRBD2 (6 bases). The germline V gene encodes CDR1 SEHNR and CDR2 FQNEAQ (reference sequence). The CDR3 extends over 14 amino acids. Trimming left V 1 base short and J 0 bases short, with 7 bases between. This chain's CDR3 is CASSLVGGSYEQYF. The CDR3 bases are TGTGCCAGCAGCTTAGTGGGGGGCTCCTACGAGCAGTACTTC.

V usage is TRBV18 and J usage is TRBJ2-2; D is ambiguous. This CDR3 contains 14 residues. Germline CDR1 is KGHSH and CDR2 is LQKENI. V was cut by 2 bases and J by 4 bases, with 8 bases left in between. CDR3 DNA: TGTGCCAGCTCACCAATATGGGGCACCGGGGAGCTGTTTTTT. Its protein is CASSPIWGTGELFF.

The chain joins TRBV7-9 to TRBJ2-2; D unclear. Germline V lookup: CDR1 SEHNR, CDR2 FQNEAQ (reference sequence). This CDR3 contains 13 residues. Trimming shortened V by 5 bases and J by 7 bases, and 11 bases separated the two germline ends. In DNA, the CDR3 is TGTGCCAGCAGCCTCACTTTGGGCGGGGAGCTGTTTTTT. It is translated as CASSLTLGGELFF.

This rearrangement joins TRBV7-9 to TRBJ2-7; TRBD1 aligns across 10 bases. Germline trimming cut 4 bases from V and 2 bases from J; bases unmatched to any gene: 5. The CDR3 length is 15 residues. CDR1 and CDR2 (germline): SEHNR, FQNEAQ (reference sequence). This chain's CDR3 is CASSSTGTGAYEQYF. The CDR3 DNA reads TGTGCCAGCAGCTCCACCGGGACAGGGGCCTACGAGCAGTACTTC.

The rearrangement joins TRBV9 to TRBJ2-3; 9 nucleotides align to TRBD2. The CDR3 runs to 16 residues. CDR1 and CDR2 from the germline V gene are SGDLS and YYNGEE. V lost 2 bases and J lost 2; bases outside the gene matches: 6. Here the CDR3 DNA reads TGTGCCAGCAGCGTTGGTCTAGCGGGGATCACAGATACGCAGTATTTT. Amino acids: CASSVGLAGITDTQYF.

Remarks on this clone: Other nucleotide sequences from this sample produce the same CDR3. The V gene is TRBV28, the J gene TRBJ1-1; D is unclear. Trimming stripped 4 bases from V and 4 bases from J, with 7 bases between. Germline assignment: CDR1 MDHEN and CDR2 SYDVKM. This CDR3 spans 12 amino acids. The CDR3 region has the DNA TGTGCCAGCAGTTCTCGGGGCACTGAAGCTTTCTTT. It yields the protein CASSSRGTEAFF.

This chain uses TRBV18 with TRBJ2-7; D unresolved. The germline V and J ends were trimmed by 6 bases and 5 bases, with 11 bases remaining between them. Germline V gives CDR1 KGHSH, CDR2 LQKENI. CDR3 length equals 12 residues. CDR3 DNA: TGTGCCAGCTCTGACCAAACGGACGAGCAGTACTTC. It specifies CASSDQTDEQYF.